A single sample gave rise to the 4 T cell receptor beta chains below, sequenced in a study of blood T cell repertoires in COVID-19. Assay used: immunoSEQ multiplex PCR; TCRdb lists only in-frame clones, some missing. This table holds approximately 360,000 clones, less than 90% found once. Sequencing used PBMCs or T cells enriched from blood (not recorded which). The receptors were sampled from a woman in her 50s who had recovered from COVID-19.

V and J are TRBV19 and TRBJ1-5, with TRBD1 as a possible D gene (5 bases). The CDR3 has 16 residues. Germline-derived CDR1 and CDR2 are LNHDA and SQIVND (reference sequence). The V end lost 6 bases, the J end lost 0 bases, and 15 bases lay between the germline ends. Written as DNA, the CDR3 is TGTGCCAGTAGACCCCTGGGGACTAATAGCAATCAGCCCCAGCATTTT. This codes for CASRPLGTNSNQPQHF.

This sequence joins TRBV11-2 and TRBJ2-2; 9 bases align to TRBD2. The CDR3 length is 16 residues. The V and J ends lost 3 bases and 5 bases, in that order; junction bases with no gene match: 7. Germline V lookup: CDR1 SGHAT, CDR2 FQNNGV. The CDR3 region is CASSFRAAGGTGELFF. In DNA form, the CDR3 reads TGTGCCAGCAGCTTTCGGGCAGCGGGGGGTACCGGGGAGCTGTTTTTT. The whole variable domain, remainder taken from reference TRBV11-2 and TRBJ2-2, is EAGVAQSPRYKIIEKRQSVAFWCNPISGHATLYWYQQILGQGPKLLIQFQNNGVVDDSQLPKDRFSAERLKGVDSTLKIQPAKLEDSAVYLCASSFRAAGGTGELFFGEGSRLTVL.

This clone was seen only once. The gene calls are TRBV4-1 and TRBJ2-5, with TRBD2 matching over 10 bases. The CDR3 is made up of 15 amino acids. CDR1 is MGHRA, CDR2 YSYEKL, per germline. V gave up 4 bases and J gave up 5 bases; unmatched junction bases: 7. CDR3: CASSRLAGATETQYF. CDR3 nucleotide sequence: TGCGCCAGCAGCCGGCTAGCGGGAGCTACGGAGACCCAGTACTTC.

This chain uses TRBV7-2 with TRBJ2-7, with a weak D call TRBD2 (6 bases). CDR1 is SGHTA and CDR2 is FQGNSA in the germline V gene. The CDR3 has 14 amino acids. Deletions cut 4 bases from V and 3 bases from J, with 13 bases between. The chain's CDR3 is CASSSPGLIYEQYF. CDR3 bases: TGTGCCAGCAGCTCCCCGGGACTCATCTACGAGCAGTACTTC.